Listed below are T cell receptor beta chains from one sample, sequenced in a study of radiation and T cells in renal cell carcinoma. TCRdb keeps only in-frame clones here, not all; method: immunoSEQ multiplex PCR. The sample includes approximately 150,000 clones, around 88% seen only once; the top ten take 17%. Sequences were derived from blood, sampled from a patient whose treatment included radiotherapy and nephrectomy. These receptors were obtained from a woman in her fifties or sixties with renal cell carcinoma. CDR3s include the opening cysteine and the closing phenylalanine or tryptophan. Fields, in order: J gene, V gene, D gene, clone size, CDR3 protein, CDR3 DNA. The D gene is left open where the match is weak. Rows may omit the clone size; those that give it use once, few, many or a size class.

>TRBJ1-2|TRBV7-2|-|once
CASSLGGPWSRGYTF
TGTGCCAGCAGCTTAGGGGGGCCTTGGTCTCGTGGCTACACCTTC
>TRBJ2-7|TRBV5-1|TRBD2|-
CASSLYSGSYEQYF
TGCGCCAGCAGCTTGTATAGCGGGAGCTACGAGCAGTACTTC
>TRBJ1-2|TRBV30|-|-
CAWSVLGSVGYTF
TGTGCCTGGAGTGTACTGGGGTCGGTTGGCTACACCTTC
>TRBJ1-3|TRBV7-2|-|-
CASSTQVENTIYF
TGTGCCAGCAGCACTCAAGTGGAGAACACCATATATTTT
>TRBJ2-3|TRBV5-1|TRBD2|-
CASSLDPAGKADTQYF
TGCGCCAGCAGCTTGGATCCAGCGGGAAAAGCAGATACGCAGTATTTT
>TRBJ2-5|TRBV11-2|-|-
CASSWDSETQYF
TGTGCCAGTTCGTGGGACTCAGAGACCCAGTACTTC
>TRBJ1-1|TRBV30|-|few
CAWDLRGNTEAFF
TGTGCCTGGGACCTCAGGGGGAACACTGAAGCTTTCTTT
>TRBJ1-2|TRBV11-3|-|-
CASSLAGSGYTF
TGTGCCAGCAGCTTAGCAGGGTCTGGCTACACCTTC
>TRBJ1-5|TRBV6-1|-|few
CASISRGNQPQHF
TGTGCCAGCATTTCGAGGGGCAATCAGCCCCAGCATTTT
>TRBJ1-4|TRBV4-2|TRBD1|-
CASSRPGGGEKLFF
TGTGCCAGCAGCCGACCAGGGGGCGGGGAAAAACTGTTTTTT
>TRBJ2-1|TRBV19|-|-
CASSIAGDRGAEFF
TGTGCCAGTAGTATAGCCGGGGACCGGGGTGCTGAGTTCTTC
>TRBJ1-5|TRBV27|TRBD1|few
CASSPRTGGNQPQHF
TGTGCCAGCAGTCCCCGGACAGGAGGGAATCAGCCCCAGCATTTT
>TRBJ2-3|TRBV7-2|-|-
CASSYQRPLYF
TGTGCCAGCAGCTACCAGCGTCCTTTGTATTTT
>TRBJ2-3|TRBV6-5|-|once
CASSYGEEGDTQYF
TGTGCCAGCAGTTACGGAGAGGAGGGAGATACGCAGTATTTT
>TRBJ2-2|TRBV7-9|-|few
CASSPTGELFF
TGTGCCAGCAGCCCGACCGGGGAGCTGTTTTTT
>TRBJ1-5|TRBV28|-|-
CASLTGLGQPQHF
TGTGCCAGCCTCACAGGGTTAGGTCAGCCCCAGCATTTT
>TRBJ2-3|TRBV18|TRBD2|-
CASSPRLAGGRPVPDTQYF
TGTGCCAGCTCACCACGACTAGCGGGGGGGCGTCCGGTGCCAGATACGCAGTATTTT
>TRBJ1-3|TRBV7-2|-|-
CASSLGMGGFHSGNTIYF
TGTGCCAGCAGCTTAGGAATGGGGGGGTTTCACTCTGGAAACACCATATATTTT
>TRBJ1-2|TRBV28|TRBD1|once
CASSLQGARGYTF
TGTGCCAGCAGTCTACAGGGGGCGCGTGGCTACACCTTC
>TRBJ1-1|TRBV23-1|-|-
CASSRGRDLNTEAFF
TGCGCCAGCAGTCGGGGCCGCGACCTGAACACTGAAGCTTTCTTT
>TRBJ1-1|TRBV15|-|-
CATSRGGLVNTEAFF
TGTGCCACCAGCAGGGGGGGTTTGGTGAACACTGAAGCTTTCTTT
>TRBJ1-5|TRBV30|-|-
CAWNRDVANQPQHF
TGTGCCTGGAACAGGGACGTCGCCAATCAGCCCCAGCATTTT
>TRBJ2-7|TRBV9|TRBD1|-
CASSVGTGGAYEQYF
TGTGCCAGCAGCGTAGGAACAGGGGGTGCCTACGAGCAGTACTTC
>TRBJ2-7|TRBV4-3|-|-
CASSQSSLDYEQYF
TGCGCCAGCAGCCAGAGTAGTTTGGACTACGAGCAGTACTTC
>TRBJ2-2|TRBV10-1|TRBD2|-
CASSPGTSGTGELFF
TGCGCCAGCAGCCCCGGGACTAGCGGGACCGGGGAGCTGTTTTTT
>TRBJ1-1|TRBV4-1|-|-
CASSRTSGPTGAEAFF
TGCGCCAGCAGTCGGACATCGGGCCCCACTGGAGCTGAAGCTTTCTTT
>TRBJ2-1|TRBV6-1|TRBD2|-
CASSEAPSGSGNEQFF
TGTGCCAGCAGTGAAGCTCCTAGCGGGAGCGGCAATGAGCAGTTCTTC
>TRBJ2-5|TRBV30|TRBD1|-
CAWNRDRAQETQYF
TGTGCCTGGAATCGGGACAGGGCACAAGAGACCCAGTACTTC
>TRBJ2-1|TRBV18|TRBD1|-
CASSPPIGQGRNNEQFF
TGTGCCAGCTCACCACCCATTGGACAGGGGCGCAACAATGAGCAGTTCTTC
>TRBJ2-3|TRBV7-2|-|once
CASSLAGASVSTDTQYF
TGTGCCAGCAGCTTAGCGGGGGCTAGCGTAAGCACAGATACGCAGTATTTT
>TRBJ2-5|TRBV7-9|-|once
CASSLVTDLQETQYF
TGTGCCAGCAGCTTAGTAACAGACTTACAAGAGACCCAGTACTTC
>TRBJ2-7|TRBV28|TRBD2|-
CASSPGGYEQYF
TGTGCCAGCAGCCCGGGGGGATACGAGCAGTACTTC
>TRBJ1-5|TRBV19|-|-
CASSTPGISNQPQHF
TGTGCCAGTAGTACTCCTGGAATCAGCAATCAGCCCCAGCATTTT